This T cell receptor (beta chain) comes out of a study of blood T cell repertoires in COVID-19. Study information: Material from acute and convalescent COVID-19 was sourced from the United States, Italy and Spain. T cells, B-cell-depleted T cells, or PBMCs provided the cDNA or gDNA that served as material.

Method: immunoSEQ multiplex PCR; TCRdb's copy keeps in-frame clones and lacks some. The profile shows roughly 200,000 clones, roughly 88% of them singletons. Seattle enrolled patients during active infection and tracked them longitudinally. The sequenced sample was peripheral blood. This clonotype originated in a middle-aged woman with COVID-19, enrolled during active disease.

This chain's CDR3 is CASSSGLLGADTQYF. CDR3 DNA sequence: TGTGCCAGTAGTTCGGGACTACTCGGGGCAGATACGCAGTATTTT. The chain employs TRBV19 and TRBJ2-3; 7 bases fit TRBD2. V lost 5 bases to trimming and J lost 4 bases; unmatched junction nucleotides: 9. Germline CDR1 is LNHDA and CDR2 is SQIVND (reference sequence). The CDR3 runs to 15 residues.